A selection of T cell receptor beta chains follows, all from one sample in a study of spatial heterogeneity in lung cancer. One entry per CDR3 protein, called by TCRdb with MiXCR from the 5' RACE reads. The sample contains over 50,000 distinct CDR3 sequences, roughly 5.9% of which appear only once. This specimen was PBMCs, taken at surgery. These receptors originate from a female donor with early-stage non-small cell lung cancer. Each CDR3 is given with its conserved first and last residue. The D gene is left open where the match is weak. Clone sizes are given selectively: once, few, many, or a class where the clone is expanded.

d_gene: TRBD2
abundance: .
j_gene: TRBJ2-7
v_gene: TRBV4-1
CDR3aa: CASSHTGTSGYEQYF
CDR3nt: TGCGCCAGCAGCCATACCGGGACTAGCGGCTACGAGCAGTACTTC

d_gene: .
abundance: many
j_gene: TRBJ2-5
v_gene: TRBV7-3
CDR3aa: CASSRGDRPWEETQYF
CDR3nt: TGTGCCAGCAGCCGGGGGGACAGGCCCTGGGAAGAGACCCAGTACTTC

d_gene: .
abundance: .
j_gene: TRBJ1-6
v_gene: TRBV30
CDR3aa: CAWRRLPYNSPLHF
CDR3nt: TGTGCCTGGAGGAGGTTACCCTATAATTCACCCCTCCACTTT

d_gene: .
abundance: many
j_gene: TRBJ2-7
v_gene: TRBV28
CDR3aa: CASSLSRGYYEQYF
CDR3nt: TGTGCCAGCAGTTTATCCAGGGGCTACTACGAGCAGTACTTC

d_gene: .
abundance: few
j_gene: TRBJ1-3
v_gene: TRBV5-1
CDR3aa: CASSLPSSGNTIYF
CDR3nt: TGCGCCAGCAGCCTCCCGAGCTCTGGAAACACCATATATTTT

d_gene: .
abundance: many
j_gene: TRBJ2-3
v_gene: TRBV6-1
CDR3aa: CASSEGGDTQYF
CDR3nt: TGTGCCAGCAGTGAAGGCGGGGATACGCAGTATTTT

d_gene: .
abundance: .
j_gene: TRBJ2-3
v_gene: TRBV3-1
CDR3aa: CASSQEYGRTDTQYF
CDR3nt: TGTGCCAGCAGCCAAGAGTACGGCCGCACAGATACGCAGTATTTT

d_gene: .
abundance: many
j_gene: TRBJ1-5
v_gene: TRBV4-1
CDR3aa: CASSQGPLGDQPQHF
CDR3nt: TGCGCCAGCAGCCAAGGGCCCCTTGGCGATCAGCCCCAGCATTTT

d_gene: .
abundance: few
j_gene: TRBJ1-1
v_gene: TRBV6-4
CDR3aa: CASSGESGTQAFF
CDR3nt: TGTGCCAGCAGTGGGGAGTCCGGGACTCAAGCTTTCTTT

d_gene: .
abundance: many
j_gene: TRBJ2-2
v_gene: TRBV7-6
CDR3aa: CASSLRALRANTGELFF
CDR3nt: TGTGCCAGCAGCTTAAGAGCGCTTCGAGCGAACACCGGGGAGCTGTTTTTT

d_gene: .
abundance: few
j_gene: TRBJ2-3
v_gene: TRBV3-1
CDR3aa: CASSQESRGVTDTQYF
CDR3nt: TGTGCCAGCAGCCAAGAAAGTCGGGGAGTCACAGATACGCAGTATTTT

d_gene: .
abundance: medium-sized
j_gene: TRBJ1-2
v_gene: TRBV27
CDR3aa: CASGEPMGWSDGYTF
CDR3nt: TGTGCCAGCGGGGAGCCTATGGGATGGAGCGATGGCTACACCTTC

d_gene: TRBD2
abundance: few
j_gene: TRBJ2-7
v_gene: TRBV6-1
CDR3aa: CASTLLGLVYEQYF
CDR3nt: TGTGCCAGCACCCTTCTGGGACTAGTCTACGAGCAGTACTTC

d_gene: TRBD1
abundance: .
j_gene: TRBJ1-6
v_gene: TRBV5-1
CDR3aa: CASSLTGGMSSYNSPLHF
CDR3nt: TGCGCCAGCAGCTTGACAGGGGGGATGAGCTCCTATAATTCACCCCTCCACTTT

d_gene: .
abundance: .
j_gene: TRBJ2-2
v_gene: TRBV4-1
CDR3aa: CASTPGSYTGELFF
CDR3nt: TGCGCCAGCACCCCGGGCAGTTACACCGGGGAGCTGTTTTTT

d_gene: .
abundance: many
j_gene: TRBJ1-3
v_gene: TRBV11-2
CDR3aa: CASSIGSGNTIYF
CDR3nt: TGTGCCAGCAGCATCGGATCTGGAAACACCATATATTTT